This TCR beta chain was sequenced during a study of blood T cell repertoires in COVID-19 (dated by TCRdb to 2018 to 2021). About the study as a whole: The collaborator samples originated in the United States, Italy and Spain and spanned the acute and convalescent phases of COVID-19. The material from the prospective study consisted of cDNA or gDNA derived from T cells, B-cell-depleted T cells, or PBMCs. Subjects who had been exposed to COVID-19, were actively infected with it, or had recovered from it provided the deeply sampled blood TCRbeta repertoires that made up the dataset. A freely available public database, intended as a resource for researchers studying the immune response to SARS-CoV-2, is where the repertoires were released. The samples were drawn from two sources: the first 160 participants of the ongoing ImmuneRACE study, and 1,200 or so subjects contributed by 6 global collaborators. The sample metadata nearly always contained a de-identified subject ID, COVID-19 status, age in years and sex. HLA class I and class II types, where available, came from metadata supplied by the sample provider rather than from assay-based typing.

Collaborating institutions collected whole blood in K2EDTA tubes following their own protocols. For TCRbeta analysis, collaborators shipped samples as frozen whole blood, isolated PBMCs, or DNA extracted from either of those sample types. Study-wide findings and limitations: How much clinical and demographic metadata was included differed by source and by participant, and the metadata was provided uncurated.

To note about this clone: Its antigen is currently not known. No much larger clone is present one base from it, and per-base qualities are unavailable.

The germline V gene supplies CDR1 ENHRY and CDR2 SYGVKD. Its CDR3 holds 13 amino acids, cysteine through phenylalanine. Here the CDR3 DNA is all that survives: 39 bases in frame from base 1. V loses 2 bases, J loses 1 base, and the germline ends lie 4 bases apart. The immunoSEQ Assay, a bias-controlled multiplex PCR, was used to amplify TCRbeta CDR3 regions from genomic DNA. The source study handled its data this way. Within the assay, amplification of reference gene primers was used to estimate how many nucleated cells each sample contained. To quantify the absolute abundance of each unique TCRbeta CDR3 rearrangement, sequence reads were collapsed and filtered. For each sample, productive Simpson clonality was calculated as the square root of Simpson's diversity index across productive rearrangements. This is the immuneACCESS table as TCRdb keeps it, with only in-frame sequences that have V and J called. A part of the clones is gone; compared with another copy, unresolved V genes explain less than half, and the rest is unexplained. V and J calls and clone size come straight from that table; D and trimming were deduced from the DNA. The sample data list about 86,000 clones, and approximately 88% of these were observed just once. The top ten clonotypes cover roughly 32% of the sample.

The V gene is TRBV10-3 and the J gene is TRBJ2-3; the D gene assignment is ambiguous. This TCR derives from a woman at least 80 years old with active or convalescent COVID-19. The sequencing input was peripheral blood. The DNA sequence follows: TGTGCCATCAGTGAGGAGGGCACAGATACGCAGTATTTT. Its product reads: CAISEEGTDTQYF.